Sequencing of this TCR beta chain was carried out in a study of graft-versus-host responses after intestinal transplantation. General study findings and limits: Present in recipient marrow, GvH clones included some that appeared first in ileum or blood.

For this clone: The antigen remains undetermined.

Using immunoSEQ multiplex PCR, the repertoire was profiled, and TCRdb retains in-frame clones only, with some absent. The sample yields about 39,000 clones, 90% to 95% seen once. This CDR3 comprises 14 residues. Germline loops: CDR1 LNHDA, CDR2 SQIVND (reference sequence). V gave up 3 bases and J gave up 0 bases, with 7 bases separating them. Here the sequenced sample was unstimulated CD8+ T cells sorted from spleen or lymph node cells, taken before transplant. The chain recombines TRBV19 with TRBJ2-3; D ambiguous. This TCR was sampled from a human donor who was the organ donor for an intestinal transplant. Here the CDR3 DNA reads TGTGCCAGTAGTATTGGGTCTAGCACAGATACGCAGTATTTT. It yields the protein CASSIGSSTDTQYF.